Each of the 3 T cell receptor beta chains below was sequenced from the same sample in a study of vaccination effects on CD4 cells after COVID-19. TCRdb keeps only in-frame clones here, not all; method: immunoSEQ multiplex PCR. The sample shows around 27,000 clones, approximately 60% of them seen only once. These receptors have no known antigen. The culture ran for under eleven days, and then CD4+ T cells were isolated. The material sequenced was CD4+ T cells from PBMCs cultured without peptide, taken before COVID-19 vaccination. The origin of the receptors is a human donor who received a COVID-19 vaccine.

This chain uses TRBV7-2 with TRBJ2-5, with D maybe TRBD2 (6 bases). The length of the CDR3 is 16 residues. Trimming removed 5 bases from V and 4 bases from J, with 20 bases in between. Germline V CDR1 and CDR2: SGHTA, FQGNSA. CDR3 loop: CASSNNRLVAIETQYF. Here the CDR3 DNA reads TGTGCCAGCAGCAACAATAGACTAGTAGCCATAGAGACCCAGTACTTC.

The count of this clone is one. This chain joins TRBV29-1 and TRBJ1-2; D uncertain. Germline V gene sequence: CDR1 SQVTM, CDR2 ANQGSEA. The CDR3 loop spans 13 amino acids. Trimming removed 6 bases from V and 4 bases from J, with 15 bases in between. The CDR3 DNA reads as TGCAGCGTGACTCAAGGCCAACTCTATGGCTACACCTTC. Translation: CSVTQGQLYGYTF.

The V and J genes are TRBV10-3 and TRBJ2-1, with 16 positions matching TRBD2. V gave up 3 bases and J gave up 9 bases; unmatched junction bases: 5. The germline V gene encodes CDR1 ENHRY and CDR2 SYGVKD. The CDR3 loop spans 16 amino acids. The CDR3 coding sequence is TGTGCCATCAGTGAAACGGGACTAGCGGGGGGGCGTGAGCAGTTCTTC. This sequence encodes CAISETGLAGGREQFF.